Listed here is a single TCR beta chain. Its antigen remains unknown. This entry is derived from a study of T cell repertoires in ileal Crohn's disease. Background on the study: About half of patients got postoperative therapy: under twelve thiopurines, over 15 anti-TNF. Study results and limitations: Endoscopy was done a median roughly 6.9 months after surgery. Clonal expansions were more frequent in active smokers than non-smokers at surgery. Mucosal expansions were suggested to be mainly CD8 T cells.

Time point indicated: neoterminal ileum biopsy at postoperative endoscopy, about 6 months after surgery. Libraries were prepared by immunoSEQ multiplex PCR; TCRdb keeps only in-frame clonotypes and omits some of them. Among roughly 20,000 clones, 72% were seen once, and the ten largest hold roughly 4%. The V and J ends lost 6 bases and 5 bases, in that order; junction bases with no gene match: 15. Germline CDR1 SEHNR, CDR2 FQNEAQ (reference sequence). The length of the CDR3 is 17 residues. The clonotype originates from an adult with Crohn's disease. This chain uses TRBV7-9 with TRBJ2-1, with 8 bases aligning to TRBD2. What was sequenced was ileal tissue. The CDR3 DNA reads TGTGCCAGCAGGACCCGGGGTCGTGGACTAGCCAACAATGAGCAGTTCTTC. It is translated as CASRTRGRGLANNEQFF.